The 3 T cell receptor beta chains below come from one sample, sequenced in a study of cytomegalovirus exposure and HLA in healthy donors. Primers: 60 Vbeta forward and 13 Jbeta reverse. Sequencing was performed with immunoSEQ multiplex PCR; in TCRdb, only in-frame clones are kept and a portion is missing. Among some 180,000 clones, approximately 80% were seen once, and the ten largest hold roughly 1.4%. Sequenced input: PBMCs. Every receptor here comes from a girl aged 5-17 years in good health and CMV-seropositive.

The gene calls are TRBV7-2 and TRBJ2-5; 8 bases align to TRBD2. V lost 1 base to trimming and J lost 7 bases; unmatched junction nucleotides: 5. CDR3 size: 14 residues. From germline, CDR1 is SGHTA and CDR2 FQGNSA. Written as DNA, the CDR3 is TGTGCCAGCAGCTTAGTTCGGCTAGCGGGGACCCAGTACTTC. Its protein product is CASSLVRLAGTQYF.

The table lists this clone with a count of one. The chain couples TRBV15 to TRBJ2-1, with 8 nucleotides matching TRBD2. Germline V lookup: CDR1 LNHNV, CDR2 YYDKDF (reference sequence). V trimming: 5 bases; J trimming: 4 bases; junction bases outside the gene matches: 7. This CDR3 region has 15 residues. The CDR3 reads CATSGPGLGYNEQFF. The CDR3 DNA reads TGTGCCACCAGCGGCCCGGGACTAGGATACAATGAGCAGTTCTTC.

The CDR3 here is CASTAPGLNTEAFF. Written as DNA, the CDR3 is TGTGCCAGTACCGCCCCGGGGTTGAACACTGAAGCTTTCTTT. This rearrangement joins TRBV19 to TRBJ1-1; D unresolved. Trimming cost V 7 bases and J 0 bases, with 12 bases left between them. Germline loops: CDR1 LNHDA, CDR2 SQIVND (reference sequence). CDR3 length equals 14 residues.